This TCR beta chain originates from a study of vaccination and CD4 T cells after COVID-19 (dated by TCRdb to between 2021 and 2024). Context from the whole study: Convalescent patients had a positive SARS-CoV-2 result on nasal swab PCR, and of these patients, several had mild disease and one had severe disease. In the convalescent cohort there were six males and four females, among whom were two Hispanic individuals, seven Caucasians, two Asians and one multiracial person. Two doses of either the Pfizer-BioNTech BNT162b2 vaccine (n=8) or the Moderna mRNA-1273 vaccine (n=2) were administered to participants. Post-COVID blood samples from convalescent patients were collected a median of approximately 93 days after diagnosis, with a range of 35 to 161 days. The time from the second vaccine dose to post-vaccine blood sampling had a median of roughly 72 days and ranged from roughly 13 to 241 days. For stimulating the cultures, overlapping spike peptide pools were used, derived from SARS-CoV-2 as well as from the common cold coronaviruses HCoV-NL63, HCoV-OC43 and HCoV-229E. As controls, cultures received a CEFX viral epitope pool (the positive control), an HIV-1 Nef peptide pool (the negative control), or no peptide at all. In 10 COVID-19 convalescent patients and a handful of infection-naive healthy vaccine recipients, the spike-specific CD4+ TCR repertoire before mRNA vaccination was compared with the repertoire after mRNA vaccination. The full study reports these points: Of the vaccine-specific clones in convalescent patients, 304 of 307, or nearly all, reacted only to SARS-CoV-2 spike and did not cross-react with common cold coronaviruses. The study included relatively few convalescent patients and did not analyze early timepoints after natural infection. An increase in the median number of SARS-CoV-2-reactive clonotypes from roughly 20 after infection to 38 after vaccination was observed, but the change was not found to be significant. Among convalescent patients, a median about 90% of the SARS-CoV-2-reactive clones seen after vaccination appeared only after vaccination, which suggests priming specific to the vaccine.

Receptor libraries were prepared by PCR. TCR sequencing of DNA from cultured CD4+ T cells used the Oncomine TCR Beta short-read assay at the Johns Hopkins FTIC core. Genomic DNA was extracted from the cultured CD4+ T cells with the QIAamp micro DNA kit. Oncomine TCR Beta libraries from cultured CD4+ T cells were pooled using unique dual indexes and sequenced on an Illumina iSeq 100. As for how the authors treated the data: Non-productive sequences were removed, and CDR3s that did not start with C, did not end with F or W, or were shorter than 7 amino acids were discarded. Antigen-specific clonotypes were identified with the MANAFEST web application by comparing peptide-stimulated wells with reference and other culture wells. For a clone to be called positive, the clone needed an FDR below 0.05, an odds ratio above 5, and a productive frequency above 0.1% in at least two of three replicate wells. A clonotype counted as cross-reactive if it showed significant expansion both in the SARS-CoV-2 spike wells and in at least one common cold coronavirus spike condition. Using R version 3.6.1, CDR3 homology was evaluated through Levenshtein distances (stringdist) along with unrooted phylogenetic trees (ape). TCRdb reran the public reads through fastp at Q25 and MiXCR, keeping productive beta chains. Rows with a matching CDR3 protein are joined into one entry that keeps the most common DNA and genes. The authors' filters were not applied to this entry. In all, the sample holds 13,000 to 15,000 distinct CDR3 sequences, and 40% to 60% of those were seen once. The ten largest make up approximately 8% of the sample.

This clonotype turned up a few times. Its antigen is still unknown. Within one base of it there is no much larger clone, and no base qualities were kept. The treatment or condition label corresponds to: approximately 9-day PBMC culture with coronavirus spike peptide pools or control peptides (ViraFEST assay). To expand antigen-specific T cells with peptide pools and then pick out the expanded clonotypes through TCR sequencing, the study relied on the ViraFEST assay. The positive SARS-CoV-2 PCR tests of the convalescent patients were dated from March to December 2020, before the Alpha, Beta and Delta variants emerged in the United States. PBMCs were cultured at around 2 million per well in IMDM supplemented with approximately 5.3% human AB serum and 8.5 to 10 IU/ml IL-2, with approximately 10 ug/ml peptide pools added. On days 3 and 7, half of the culture medium was replaced with fresh IL-2-containing medium. After roughly nine days of culture, CD4+ T cells were isolated by negative selection using the EasySep CD4+ T cell isolation kit. PBMCs were separated from whole blood using Ficoll-Paque Plus gradient centrifugation and then either used fresh or cryopreserved at -140C. Culture conditions were generally each tested in triplicate wells.

Looking up the germline V gene yields CDR1 SQVTM and CDR2 ANQGSEA. The CDR3, cysteine through phenylalanine, is 13 amino acids long. Of the read, only the CDR3 DNA is kept; its 39 bases are in frame from base 1. Here V drops 4 bases and J drops 4 bases, and the junction holds 5 bases not matched to any gene. What was sequenced was CD4+ T cells from blood, cultured in vitro. This clonotype was obtained from a human donor who had recovered from COVID-19. The rearranged segments are TRBV29-1 and TRBJ2-3, with 7 junctional bases fitting TRBD1. The CDR3 protein: CSVGVQGADTQYF. The nucleotide sequence reads TGCAGCGTTGGGGTCCAGGGGGCAGATACGCAGTATTTT.